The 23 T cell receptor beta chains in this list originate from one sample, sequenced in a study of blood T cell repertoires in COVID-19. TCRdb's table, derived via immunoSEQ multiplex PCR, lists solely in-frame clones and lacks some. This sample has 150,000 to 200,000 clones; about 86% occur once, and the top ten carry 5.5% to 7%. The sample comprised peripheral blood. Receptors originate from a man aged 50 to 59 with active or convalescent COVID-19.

For the CDR3, the DNA is TGTGCCAGCAGTACCTATAGCGGGAGCGAGGACGAGCAGTACTTC. This encodes CASSTYSGSEDEQYF. V and J are TRBV28 and TRBJ2-7, with 9 bases identical to TRBD2. J was trimmed by 5 bases and V by 5 bases; bases with no gene match: 10. The germline V gene encodes CDR1 MDHEN and CDR2 SYDVKM. This CDR3 contains 15 residues.

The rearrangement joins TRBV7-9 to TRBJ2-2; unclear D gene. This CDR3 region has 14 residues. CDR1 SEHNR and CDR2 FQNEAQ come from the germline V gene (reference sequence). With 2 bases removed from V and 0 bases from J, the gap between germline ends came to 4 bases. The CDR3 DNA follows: TGTGCCAGCAGCTTATATTCGAACACCGGGGAGCTGTTTTTT. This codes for CASSLYSNTGELFF.

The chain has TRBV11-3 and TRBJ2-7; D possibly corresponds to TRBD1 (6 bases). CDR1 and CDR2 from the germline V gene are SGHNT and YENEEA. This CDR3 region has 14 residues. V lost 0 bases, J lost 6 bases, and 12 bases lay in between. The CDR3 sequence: CASSLDTTGTEQYF. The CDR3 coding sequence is TGTGCCAGCAGCTTAGACACTACAGGGACCGAGCAGTACTTC.

The CDR3 region has the DNA TGTGCCAGCAGCTACACTAGCGGGGGGGGAGAGCAGTTCTTC. The encoded protein is CASSYTSGGGEQFF. The chain uses TRBV7-9 and TRBJ2-1; 13 positions match TRBD2. This CDR3 comprises 14 residues. The V gene's germline CDR1 is SEHNR and CDR2 FQNEAQ (reference sequence). V gave up 4 bases and J gave up 10 bases; unmatched junction bases: 4.

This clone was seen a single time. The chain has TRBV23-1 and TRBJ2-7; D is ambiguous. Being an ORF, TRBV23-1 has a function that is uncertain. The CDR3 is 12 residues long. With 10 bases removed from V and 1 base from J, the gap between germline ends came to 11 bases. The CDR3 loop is CANPPGSYEQYF. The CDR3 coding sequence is TGCGCCAACCCGCCAGGTTCCTACGAGCAGTACTTC.

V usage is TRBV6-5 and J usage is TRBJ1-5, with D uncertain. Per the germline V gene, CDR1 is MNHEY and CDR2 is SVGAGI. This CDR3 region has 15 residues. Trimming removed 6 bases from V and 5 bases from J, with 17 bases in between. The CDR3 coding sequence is TGTGCCAGCAGGCCAACCCGGTCCCCCCATCAGCCCCAGCATTTT. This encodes CASRPTRSPHQPQHF.

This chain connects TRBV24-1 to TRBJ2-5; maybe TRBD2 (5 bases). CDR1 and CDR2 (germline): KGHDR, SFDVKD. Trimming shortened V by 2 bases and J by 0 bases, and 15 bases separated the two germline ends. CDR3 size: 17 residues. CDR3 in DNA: TGTGCCACCAGTGATTCAGCGACTACCTCGTACCAAGAGACCCAGTACTTC. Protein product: CATSDSATTSYQETQYF.

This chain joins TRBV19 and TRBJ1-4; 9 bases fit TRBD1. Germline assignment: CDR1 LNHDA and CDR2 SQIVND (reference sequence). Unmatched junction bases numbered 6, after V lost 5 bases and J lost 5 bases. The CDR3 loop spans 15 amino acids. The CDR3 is CASSLTGTGNEKLFF. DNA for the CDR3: TGTGCCAGTAGTCTCACCGGGACAGGGAATGAAAAACTGTTTTTT.

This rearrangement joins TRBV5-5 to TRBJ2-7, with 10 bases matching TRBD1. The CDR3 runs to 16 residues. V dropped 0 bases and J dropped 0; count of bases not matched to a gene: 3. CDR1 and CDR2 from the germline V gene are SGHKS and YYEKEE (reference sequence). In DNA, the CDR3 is TGTGCCAGCAGCTTGGCGGGACAGGGGTTCTCCTACGAGCAGTACTTC. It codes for CASSLAGQGFSYEQYF.

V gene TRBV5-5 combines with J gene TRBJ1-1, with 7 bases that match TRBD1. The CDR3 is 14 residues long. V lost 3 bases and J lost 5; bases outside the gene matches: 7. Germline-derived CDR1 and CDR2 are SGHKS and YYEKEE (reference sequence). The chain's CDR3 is CASSYRQGGTEAFF. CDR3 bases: TGTGCCAGCAGCTATAGACAGGGTGGGACTGAAGCTTTCTTT.

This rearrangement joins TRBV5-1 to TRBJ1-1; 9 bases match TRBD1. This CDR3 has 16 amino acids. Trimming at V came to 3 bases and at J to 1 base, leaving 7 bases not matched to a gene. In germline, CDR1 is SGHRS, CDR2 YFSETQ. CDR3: CASSSMTGGANTEAFF. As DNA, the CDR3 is TGCGCCAGCAGCTCGATGACAGGGGGGGCGAACACTGAAGCTTTCTTT.

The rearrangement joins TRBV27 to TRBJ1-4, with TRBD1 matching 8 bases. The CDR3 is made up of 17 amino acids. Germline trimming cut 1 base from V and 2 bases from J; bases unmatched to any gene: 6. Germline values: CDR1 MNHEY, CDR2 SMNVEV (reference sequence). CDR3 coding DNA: TGTGCCAGCAGTTTATTGGGCAGGGGGCCCACTAATGAAAAACTGTTTTTT. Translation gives CASSLLGRGPTNEKLFF.

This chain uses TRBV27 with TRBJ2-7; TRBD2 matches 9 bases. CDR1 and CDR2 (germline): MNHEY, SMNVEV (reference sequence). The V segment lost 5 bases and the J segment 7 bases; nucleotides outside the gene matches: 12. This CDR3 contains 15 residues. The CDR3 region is CASSPSGGTAVEQYF. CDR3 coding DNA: TGTGCCAGCAGTCCCAGCGGGGGGACCGCCGTGGAGCAGTACTTC.

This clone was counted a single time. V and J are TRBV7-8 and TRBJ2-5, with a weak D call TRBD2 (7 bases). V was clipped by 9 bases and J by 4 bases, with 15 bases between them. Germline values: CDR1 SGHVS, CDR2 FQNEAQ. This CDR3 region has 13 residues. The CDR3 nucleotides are TGTGCCAGTAAGAGGGGGGGCTTAGAGACCCAGTACTTC. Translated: CASKRGGLETQYF.

The CDR3 DNA follows: TGTGCCAGTAGTATAGCCCCGTCGACTAGCGGGAGGGCCGTCGGTAAGCTGTTTTTT. It translates to CASSIAPSTSGRAVGKLFF. The chain combines TRBV19 with TRBJ2-2; 14 nucleotides line up with TRBD2. J gave up 12 bases and V 1 base, and 16 bases lay outside the gene matches. Germline CDR1 reads LNHDA; CDR2 reads SQIVND (reference sequence). This CDR3 has 19 residues.

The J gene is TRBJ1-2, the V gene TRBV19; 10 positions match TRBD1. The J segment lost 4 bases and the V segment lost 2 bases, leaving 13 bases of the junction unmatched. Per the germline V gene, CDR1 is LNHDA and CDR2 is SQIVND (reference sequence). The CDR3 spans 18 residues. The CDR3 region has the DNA TGTGCCAGTAGTATATCGAGAGGGACAGGGGTGGCTGGCTATGGCTACACCTTC. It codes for CASSISRGTGVAGYGYTF.

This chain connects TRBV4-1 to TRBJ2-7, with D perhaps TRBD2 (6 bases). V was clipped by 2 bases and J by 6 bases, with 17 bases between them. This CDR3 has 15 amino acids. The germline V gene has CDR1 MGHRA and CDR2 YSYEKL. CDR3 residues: CASSQQPGLPPEQYF. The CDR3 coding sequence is TGCGCCAGCAGCCAACAACCGGGACTTCCTCCCGAGCAGTACTTC.

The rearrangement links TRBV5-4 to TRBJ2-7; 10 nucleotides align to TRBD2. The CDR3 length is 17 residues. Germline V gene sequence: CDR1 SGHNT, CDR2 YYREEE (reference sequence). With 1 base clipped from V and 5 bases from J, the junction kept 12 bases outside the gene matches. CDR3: CASSLYLSGGGLDEQYF. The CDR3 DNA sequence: TGTGCCAGCAGCTTGTACCTCAGCGGGGGGGGATTGGACGAGCAGTACTTC.

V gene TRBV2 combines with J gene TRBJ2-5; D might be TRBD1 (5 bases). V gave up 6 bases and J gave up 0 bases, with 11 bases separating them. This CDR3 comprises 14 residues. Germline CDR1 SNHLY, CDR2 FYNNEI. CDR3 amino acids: CASSERQYQETQYF. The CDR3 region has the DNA TGTGCCAGCAGCGAACGACAGTACCAAGAGACCCAGTACTTC.

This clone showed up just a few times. CDR3 protein: CASSQLSAGSTEAFF. The DNA for the CDR3 is TGTGCCAGCAGCCAACTCTCGGCCGGGAGCACTGAAGCTTTCTTT. The chain is built from TRBV16 and TRBJ1-1; D gene uncertain. Per germline, CDR1 KGHSY and CDR2 FQNENV. This CDR3 has 15 residues. The germline V and J ends were trimmed by 2 bases and 4 bases, with 14 bases remaining between them.

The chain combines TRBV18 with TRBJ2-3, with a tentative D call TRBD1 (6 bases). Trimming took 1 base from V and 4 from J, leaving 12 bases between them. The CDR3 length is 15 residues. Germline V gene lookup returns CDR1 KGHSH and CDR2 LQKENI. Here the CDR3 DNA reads TGTGCCAGCTCACCACAACAGGGTTCCGCAGATACGCAGTATTTT. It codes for CASSPQQGSADTQYF.

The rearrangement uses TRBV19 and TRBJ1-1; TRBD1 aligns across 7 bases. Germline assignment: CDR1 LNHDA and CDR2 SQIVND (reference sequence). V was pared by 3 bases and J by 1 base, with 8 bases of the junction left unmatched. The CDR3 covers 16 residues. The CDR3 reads CASSIVGGGRNTEAFF. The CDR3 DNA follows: TGTGCCAGTAGTATTGTAGGGGGCGGAAGGAACACTGAAGCTTTCTTT.

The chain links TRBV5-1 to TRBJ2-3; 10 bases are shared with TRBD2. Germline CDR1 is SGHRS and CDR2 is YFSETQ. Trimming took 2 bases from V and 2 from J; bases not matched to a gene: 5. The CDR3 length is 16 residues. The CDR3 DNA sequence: TGCGCCAGCAGCTTAGTAGCGGGGGGTCTCACAGATACGCAGTATTTT. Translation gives CASSLVAGGLTDTQYF.